This T cell receptor beta chain was sequenced for a study of cytomegalovirus exposure and HLA in healthy donors. Overall study: A prior analysis found fewer than 120 million unique TCR beta sequences from 170 million or so T cells.

The primer mix had 60 Vbeta and 13 Jbeta primers. Measured with immunoSEQ multiplex PCR; TCRdb has only the in-frame clones, and not every one. Of about 270,000 clones listed, just over 85% are singletons. The CDR3 has 15 residues. CDR1 and CDR2 from the germline V gene are MDHEN and SYDVKM. Trimming took off 5 bases at V and 0 bases at J, with 12 bases between the two ends. This rearrangement joins TRBV28 to TRBJ2-3; weak D call: TRBD2 (5 bases). The clonotype originates from a middle-aged man in good health and CMV-seropositive. Sequences were obtained from PBMCs. The CDR3 reads CASSLEDSSTDTQYF. In DNA form, the CDR3 reads TGTGCCAGCAGTCTGGAGGATTCTAGCACAGATACGCAGTATTTT.